This entry features one TCR beta chain sequence. Its target is not known. Only in-frame clones appear in the TCRdb table, and some are missing; sequencing was by immunoSEQ multiplex PCR. Among 150,000 to 200,000 clones listed, approximately 91% were seen once. The data originate from a study of T cell responses to AZD1222 COVID-19 vaccine. Study observations and caveats: Just a handful of AZD1222 recipients tested seropositive at baseline.

Trimming stripped 7 bases from V and 6 bases from J, with 13 bases between. The CDR3 consists of 12 residues. Per the germline V gene, CDR1 is SGHAT and CDR2 is FQNNGV. The sample here was peripheral blood, taken on day 0 of AZD1222 vaccination. This chain links TRBV11-2 with TRBJ2-7; D gene ambiguous. The receptor comes from an adult in good health. The DNA for the CDR3 is TGTGCCAGCACGGACGTCCGTTCCGAGCAGTACTTC. Translated: CASTDVRSEQYF.